This TCR beta chain originates from a study of T cells after yellow fever vaccination. TCRdb called the 5' RACE reads again in MiXCR, with one record for every CDR3 protein. Of more than 350,000 distinct CDR3 sequences in the sample, around a tenth were seen once. For this clonotype: Its target is not known.

Study findings and constraints: Abundant clonotypes from the bulk population could get into FACS-sorted repertoires as contaminants.

With V trimmed by 0 bases and J by 4 bases, 9 bases remained unmatched. CDR1 is SGHDT, CDR2 YYEEEE, per germline. The CDR3 contains 18 residues. The clonotype was recovered from a man aged 18 to 29 who received the YFV17D yellow fever vaccine. The J gene is TRBJ2-5, the V gene TRBV5-6; 13 bases align to TRBD2. Here the sequenced sample was PBMCs, taken on the day of the first yellow fever vaccination. CDR3: CASSLGLAGGPVGETQYF. The CDR3 nucleotides read TGTGCCAGCAGCTTGGGACTAGCGGGGGGCCCTGTGGGAGAGACCCAGTACTTC.